Listed below are T cell receptor beta chains from one sample, sequenced in a study of T cells in Graves' hyperthyroidism and ophthalmopathy. TCRdb independently ran MiXCR on the multiplex PCR reads; one entry per CDR3 protein. Seen here are about 770,000 distinct CDR3 sequences, around 20% observed once, and the top ten hold approximately 16%. Sample: blood. Receptor source: a woman aged 45-65 years with Graves' hyperthyroidism that later progressed to Graves' ophthalmopathy. Both conserved end residues are part of each CDR3. A D gene is named only where the DNA matches it firmly. Clone sizes are given selectively: once, few, many, or a class where the clone is expanded.

CASSEEWTSGGPSSYNEQFF	TGTGCCAGCAGTGAAGAGTGGACTAGCGGGGGGCCCAGCTCCTACAATGAGCAGTTCTTC	many	TRBV2	TRBD2	TRBJ2-1
CASSLKQVPNTGELFF	TGTGCCAGCAGCCTCAAACAGGTCCCGAACACCGGGGAGCTGTTTTTT	few	TRBV7-9	.	TRBJ2-2
CASSVELTAGGGYTF	TGTGCCAGCAGCGTAGAGCTGACGGCCGGTGGCGGCTACACCTTC	.	TRBV9	.	TRBJ1-2
CASSYSGYYGYTF	TGTGCCAGCAGTTACTCAGGGTACTATGGCTACACCTTC	few	TRBV6-8	.	TRBJ1-2
CASSSWAGQVAKNIQYF	TGTGCCAGCAGCTCTTGGGCGGGACAAGTAGCCAAAAACATTCAGTACTTC	.	TRBV7-9	.	TRBJ2-4
CASSPGQGSSETQYF	TGTGCCAGCAGTCCAGGACAGGGGTCGTCGGAGACCCAGTACTTC	few	TRBV12-3/TRBV12-4	TRBD1	TRBJ2-5
CASSSGPIWRANVLTF	TGTGCCAGCAGCTCCGGACCTATTTGGCGGGCCAACGTCCTGACTTTC	.	TRBV3-1	.	TRBJ2-6
CAWNKGGFSGYTF	TGTGCCTGGAATAAGGGGGGCTTTAGTGGCTACACCTTC	many	TRBV30	.	TRBJ1-2
CAWKSPRAPLRF	TGTGCCTGGAAGTCCCCTCGGGCACCCCTCCGCTTT	.	TRBV30	.	TRBJ1-6
CASSLTGNNQPQHF	TGTGCCAGCAGCCTCACAGGGAATAATCAGCCCCAGCATTTT	few	TRBV3-1	.	TRBJ1-5
CASSPPGQGEAFF	TGCGCCAGCAGCCCGCCGGGACAGGGGGAAGCTTTCTTT	.	TRBV5-1	TRBD1	TRBJ1-1
CASSSDRALRGLSGNTIYF	TGTGCCAGCAGCAGCGACAGGGCCCTCCGAGGACTCTCTGGAAACACCATATATTTT	many	TRBV2	TRBD1	TRBJ1-3
CASNRQRNYGYTF	TGTGCCAGCAATAGACAGAGAAACTATGGCTACACCTTC	few	TRBV6-1	.	TRBJ1-2
CASSQVVIGGTEAFF	TGTGCCAGCAGCCAAGTTGTTATCGGGGGCACTGAAGCTTTCTTT	many	TRBV3-1	.	TRBJ1-1
CAISDGQGGTDTQYF	TGTGCCATCAGCGACGGACAGGGGGGGACAGATACGCAGTATTTT	.	TRBV10-3	TRBD1	TRBJ2-3
CAGGTGFGNTEAFF	TGTGCCGGAGGGACAGGGTTTGGAAACACTGAAGCTTTCTTT	few	TRBV6-1	TRBD1	TRBJ1-1
CSVEISGRPLYEQYF	TGCAGCGTTGAAATCTCGGGGAGGCCCCTCTACGAGCAGTACTTC	few	TRBV29-1	.	TRBJ2-7
CSAPQLGQGSVTGELFF	TGCAGTGCTCCTCAGCTGGGACAGGGGTCGGTCACCGGGGAGCTGTTTTTT	.	TRBV20-1	TRBD1	TRBJ2-2
CASSVVRDSPLHF	TGTGCCAGCAGCGTTGTGAGGGATTCACCCCTCCACTTT	many	TRBV6-1	.	TRBJ1-6
CASSYPGTRGIEEGYTF	TGTGCCAGCAGTTACCCCGGGACACGAGGCATAGAAGAGGGCTACACCTTC	many	TRBV6-5	.	TRBJ1-2
CASKTIGGVGTEAFF	TGTGCCAGCAAAACCATAGGGGGCGTGGGGACTGAAGCTTTCTTT	many	TRBV28	TRBD1	TRBJ1-1
CSATRQGANYGYTF	TGCAGTGCAACCCGACAGGGGGCTAACTATGGCTACACCTTC	many	TRBV20-1	TRBD1	TRBJ1-2
CASSRRTNEKLFF	TGCGCCAGCAGTAGGAGGACTAATGAAAAACTGTTTTTT	few	TRBV5-1	.	TRBJ1-4
CASSLPMQGEQYF	TGCGCCAGCAGCTTGCCTATGCAGGGCGAGCAGTACTTC	few	TRBV5-1	.	TRBJ2-7
CASRMTDTNEKLFF	TGTGCCAGTAGGATGACAGATACTAATGAAAAACTGTTTTTT	.	TRBV19	.	TRBJ1-4
CASSVDGYTDTQYF	TGTGCCAGCAGCGTGGACGGATACACAGATACGCAGTATTTT	few	TRBV9	.	TRBJ2-3
CASRRSGQGPYNEQFF	TGTGCCAGCAGGAGATCGGGGCAGGGACCGTACAATGAGCAGTTCTTC	many	TRBV6-1	.	TRBJ2-1